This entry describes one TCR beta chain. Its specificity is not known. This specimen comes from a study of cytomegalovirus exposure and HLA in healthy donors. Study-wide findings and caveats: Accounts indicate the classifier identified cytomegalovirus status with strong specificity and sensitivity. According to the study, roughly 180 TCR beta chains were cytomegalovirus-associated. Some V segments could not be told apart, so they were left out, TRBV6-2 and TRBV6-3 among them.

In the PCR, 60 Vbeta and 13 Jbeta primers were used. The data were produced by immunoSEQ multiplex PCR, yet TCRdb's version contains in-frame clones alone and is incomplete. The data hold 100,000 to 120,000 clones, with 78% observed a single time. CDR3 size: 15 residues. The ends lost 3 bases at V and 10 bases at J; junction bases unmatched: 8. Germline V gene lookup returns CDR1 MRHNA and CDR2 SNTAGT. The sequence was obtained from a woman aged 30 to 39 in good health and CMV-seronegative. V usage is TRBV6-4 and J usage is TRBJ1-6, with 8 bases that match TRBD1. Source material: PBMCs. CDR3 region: CASSDLGQGQSPLHF. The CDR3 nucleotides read TGTGCCAGCAGTGATTTAGGACAGGGTCAATCACCCCTCCACTTT.